The clone carrying this T cell receptor beta chain has a handful of counts. Profiling relied on immunoSEQ multiplex PCR, and the TCRdb table lists in-frame clones only, not all of them. The table has 67,000 or so clones, 75% to 90% seen once. The record originates from a study of OX40 agonist ivuxolimab in advanced cancers. Study details: Clinicians treated patients with ivuxolimab, an agonistic anti-OX40 (CD134) antibody.

A history of autoimmune disease or systemic immunosuppression excluded patients. CDR1 is SGHTA and CDR2 is FQGNSA in the germline V gene. The CDR3 is 12 amino acids. Trimming removed 3 bases at V and 0 bases at J, with 2 bases between. The sequences come from CD4+ or CD8+ T cells sorted from blood, collected in a trial of the OX40 agonist ivuxolimab. The V and J genes are TRBV7-2 and TRBJ1-2; D not resolved. This clonotype was sampled from an adult with an advanced solid tumor such as melanoma, head and neck, liver or kidney cancer. The CDR3 loop reads CASSLTNYGYTF. The CDR3 coding sequence is TGTGCCAGCAGCTTGACTAACTATGGCTACACCTTC.